Below, 11 T cell receptor beta chains from the same sample are listed, as sequenced in a study of tacrolimus-resistant gene-edited T cells for transplant recipients. PBMCs were stimulated more than five hours with CMV pp65 and IE-1 peptide pools. Unmodified control products were expanded in parallel without electroporation. The enriched CMV-specific T cells grew in culture supplemented with recombinant human IL-7 and IL-15. The method was immunoSEQ multiplex PCR; TCRdb's version includes in-frame clones alone and lacks a portion of them. The table has more than 600 clones, around 46% seen once. The sequenced material came from a CMV-specific product grown in culture. These receptors originate from a human donor in good health, a blood donor.

V is TRBV3-1 (or the pseudogene TRBV3-2) and J is TRBJ2-2; tentatively, D is TRBD1 (5 bases). The CDR3 consists of 19 residues. From germline, CDR1 is LGHDT and CDR2 YNNKEL (reference sequence). V lost 1 base and J 4 bases, leaving 22 bases between the germline ends. CDR3 amino acids: CASSQGDSIFQGITGELFF. In DNA, the CDR3 is TGTGCCAGCAGCCAAGGCGATTCGATTTTCCAGGGAATCACCGGGGAGCTGTTTTTT.

The V and J genes are TRBV19 and TRBJ2-2; D is ambiguous. The germline CDR1 and CDR2 sequences are LNHDA and SQIVND (reference sequence). Trimming cost V 4 bases and J 6 bases, with 6 bases left between them. The length of the CDR3 is 12 residues. CDR3 coding DNA: TGTGCCAGTAGTAAACGATCCGGGGAGCTGTTTTTT. Translating gives CASSKRSGELFF.

This chain links TRBV7-2 with TRBJ2-1, with 11 nucleotides matching TRBD1. The CDR3 length is 17 residues. Germline V CDR1 and CDR2: SGHTA, FQGNSA. The V and J ends lost 4 bases and 8 bases, in that order; junction bases with no gene match: 13. The CDR3 loop reads CASSSEFPGQGVDEQFF. The CDR3 DNA is TGTGCCAGCAGCTCAGAATTCCCGGGACAGGGGGTCGATGAGCAGTTCTTC. The entire variable domain, with the rest obtained from reference TRBV7-2 and TRBJ2-1, is as follows: GAGVSQSPSNKVTEKGKDVELRCDPISGHTALYWYRQSLGQGLEFLIYFQGNSAPDKSGLPSDRFSAERTGGSVSTLTIQRTQQEDSAVYLCASSSEFPGQGVDEQFFGPGTRLTVL.

The chain is built from TRBV2 and TRBJ2-1, with 8 bases aligning to TRBD2. The CDR3 spans 18 residues. The V gene's germline CDR1 is SNHLY and CDR2 FYNNEI. V shed 3 bases and J 2 bases; nucleotides not matched to a gene: 12. The CDR3 loop is CASSDGTIAGNTYNEQFF. CDR3 coding DNA: TGTGCCAGCAGTGACGGGACTATAGCGGGGAACACCTACAATGAGCAGTTCTTC.

This clone is labeled medium-sized (0.01 to 0.1%). Distinct nucleotide sequences in the sample also encode this CDR3. The chain has TRBV30 and TRBJ2-2; the D is unclear. The CDR3 consists of 13 residues. Trimming took 3 bases from V and 5 from J, leaving 10 bases between them. Per germline, CDR1 GTSNPN and CDR2 SVGIG (reference sequence). The CDR3 DNA is TGTGCCTGGAGAGGTTTTTATACCGGGGAGCTGTTTTTT. Its protein product is CAWRGFYTGELFF. Combining the CDR3 with reference TRBV30 and TRBJ2-2 gives the whole variable domain SQTIHQWPATLVQPVGSPLSLECTVEGTSNPNLYWYRQAAGRGLQLLFYSVGIGQISSEVPQNLSASRPQDRQFILSSKKLLLSDSGFYLCAWRGFYTGELFFGEGSRLTVL.

This clone was recorded a few times. V gene TRBV14 combines with J gene TRBJ2-7; no clear D gene. The CDR3 has 12 residues. Looked up from germline, CDR1 is SGHDN and CDR2 is FVKESK. Trimming took 4 bases from V and 4 from J, leaving 8 bases between them. In DNA, the CDR3 is TGTGCCAGCAGCCTACTGGGGTACGAGCAGTACTTC. Translation gives CASSLLGYEQYF.

This clone counts as medium-sized (0.01 to 0.1%). Other nucleotide sequences from this sample produce the same CDR3. V is TRBV10-3 and J is TRBJ2-1; D not certain. Germline CDR1 and CDR2: ENHRY and SYGVKD. V lost 4 bases and J lost 7, with 5 bases in between. The CDR3 sequence is 11 residues long. DNA for the CDR3: TGTGCCATCAGTGTTGGAAATGAGCAGTTCTTC. It translates to CAISVGNEQFF.

The V gene is TRBV5-4, the J gene TRBJ2-3; TRBD2 aligns across 9 bases. Trimming at V came to 4 bases and at J to 0 bases, leaving 9 bases not matched to a gene. The CDR3 totals 17 residues. Germline V gene sequence: CDR1 SGHNT, CDR2 YYREEE (reference sequence). Here the CDR3 reads CASSTWASGMSTDTQYF. The CDR3 nucleotides are TGTGCCAGCAGCACTTGGGCTAGCGGGATGAGCACAGATACGCAGTATTTT.

The CDR3 sequence: CASSERQGVSQPQHF. Written as DNA, the CDR3 is TGTGCCAGCAGTGAAAGACAGGGGGTGAGTCAGCCCCAGCATTTT. This sequence joins TRBV6-1 and TRBJ1-5; 9 bases match TRBD1. This CDR3 contains 15 residues. V was pared by 2 bases and J by 6 bases, with 5 bases of the junction left unmatched. CDR1 and CDR2 (germline): MNHNS, SASEGT.

This clone is labeled hyperexpanded. Other nucleotide sequences in the sample specify the same CDR3. The CDR3 protein is CASSFRTGDHEQYF. The CDR3 nucleotides are TGCGCCAGCAGCTTCAGGACAGGAGACCACGAGCAGTACTTC. The rearrangement links TRBV5-1 to TRBJ2-7; 7 nucleotides align to TRBD1. Germline CDR1 SGHRS, CDR2 YFSETQ. The junction had 7 bases not matched to a gene; V was cut back by 2 bases and J by 5 bases. The length of the CDR3 is 14 residues.

Judged by abundance, this clone is large. The chain employs TRBV27 and TRBJ2-7; D unresolved. Germline-derived CDR1 and CDR2 are MNHEY and SMNVEV (reference sequence). Trimming pared 4 bases from V and 2 bases from J, leaving 12 bases between. The CDR3 loop spans 14 amino acids. The CDR3 DNA reads TGTGCCAGCAGTTACCATACAACTCCCTACGAGCAGTACTTC. It codes for CASSYHTTPYEQYF.